Given below is one TCR beta chain in context. The specificity of this receptor is unknown. Per-base quality was not reported, and no clone a single base away is much larger than it. These data come from a study of blood T cell repertoires in COVID-19 (dated by TCRdb to 2018 to 2021). Regarding the study in general: Samples from collaborators originated in the United States, Italy and Spain and spanned both the acute and convalescent phases of COVID-19. Samples were obtained from the ongoing ImmuneRACE study (first 160 participants) and from 1,200 or so subjects provided by 6 global collaborators. Subjects who had been exposed to COVID-19, were actively infected with it, or had recovered from it provided the deeply sampled blood TCRbeta repertoires that made up the dataset. The material from the prospective study consisted of cDNA or gDNA derived from T cells, B-cell-depleted T cells, or PBMCs. A de-identified subject ID, COVID-19 status, age in years and sex were almost always included in the sample metadata. The repertoires were released in a freely available public database meant as a resource for research on the immune response to SARS-CoV-2. Where available, HLA class I and class II types were obtained from metadata supplied by the sample provider rather than from assay-based typing. General findings and caveats noted by the study authors: The amount of clinical and demographic metadata varied by source and participant and was provided uncurated.

The immunoSEQ Assay, a bias-controlled multiplex PCR, was used to amplify TCRbeta CDR3 regions from genomic DNA. The study's own analysis went as follows. The number of nucleated cells in each sample was estimated from the amplification of reference gene primers within the assay. Sequence reads were collapsed and filtered to measure the absolute abundance of every unique TCRbeta CDR3 rearrangement. For each sample, productive Simpson clonality was calculated by taking the square root of Simpson's diversity index across productive rearrangements. The clones in this table, taken by TCRdb from immuneACCESS, are in-frame only. Not every clone is retained; where verified, under half of the shortfall comes from an unresolved V gene, and the cause of the rest is unknown. V, J and clone size derive from that table, while D and trimming were established from the DNA sequence. For this sample there are 280,000 or so clones; roughly 90% appear just once. The ten largest clonotypes hold 2.9% of the sample.

From the cysteine up to the phenylalanine, the CDR3 has a length of 11 residues. CDR3 DNA only is kept here, 33 bases in frame from base 1. CDR1 and CDR2, per the germline V gene, are MNHEY and SVGEGT. Relative to germline, V is 6 bases shorter and J is 7 bases shorter, with 6 bases between their ends. In the prospective study, participants were about 18 to 95 years old, resided in approximately 22 geographic areas of the United States, and were enrolled through a virtual design. In the prospective study, cohorts were assigned on the basis of participant-reported clinical history obtained from a screening survey and a study questionnaire. Exposed participants were defined as having been in contact with someone with a PCR-confirmed or clinician-diagnosed COVID-19 case within 2 weeks of study entry. Each participant in the prospective study had whole blood, serum and a nasopharyngeal or oropharyngeal swab collected by mobile phlebotomists. Prospective study participants could optionally give additional blood draws and questionnaires over an approximately 2-month period. Blood samples from the prospective study were shipped frozen or at room temperature prior to DNA extraction.

The sample was PBMCs or T cells enriched from blood (not recorded which). The clonotype originates from a woman in her fifties or sixties who had been exposed to COVID-19. The rearrangement joined TRBV6-2 or TRBV6-3 to TRBJ2-2; no D gene is confidently identified. The DNA reads as follows: TGTGCCAGCAGCCCCCACGGGGAGCTGTTTTTT. Translated, this gives CASSPHGELFF.